This T cell receptor beta chain was sequenced for a study of OX40 agonist ivuxolimab in advanced cancers. Study information: Patients received ivuxolimab, an agonistic anti-OX40 (CD134) antibody. The dose-escalation cohort was over 65% male, with a mean age of about 60 years, ranging about 23 to 79.

The method was immunoSEQ multiplex PCR; TCRdb's version includes in-frame clones alone and lacks a portion of them. The data show some 25,000 clones, 75% to 90% seen once. The germline gives CDR1 MGHRA, CDR2 YSYEKL. The V gene lost 3 bases and the J gene lost 9 bases, with 9 bases spanning the gap. The CDR3 is 13 amino acids. The source was CD4+ or CD8+ T cells sorted from blood, collected in a trial of the OX40 agonist ivuxolimab. This clonotype was sampled from an adult with an advanced solid tumor such as melanoma, head and neck, liver or kidney cancer. This sequence joins TRBV4-1 and TRBJ1-6; TRBD1 might be the D (5 bases). The CDR3 loop is CASSQDTTSPLHF. CDR3 coding DNA: TGCGCCAGCAGCCAGGACACTACTTCACCCCTCCACTTT.